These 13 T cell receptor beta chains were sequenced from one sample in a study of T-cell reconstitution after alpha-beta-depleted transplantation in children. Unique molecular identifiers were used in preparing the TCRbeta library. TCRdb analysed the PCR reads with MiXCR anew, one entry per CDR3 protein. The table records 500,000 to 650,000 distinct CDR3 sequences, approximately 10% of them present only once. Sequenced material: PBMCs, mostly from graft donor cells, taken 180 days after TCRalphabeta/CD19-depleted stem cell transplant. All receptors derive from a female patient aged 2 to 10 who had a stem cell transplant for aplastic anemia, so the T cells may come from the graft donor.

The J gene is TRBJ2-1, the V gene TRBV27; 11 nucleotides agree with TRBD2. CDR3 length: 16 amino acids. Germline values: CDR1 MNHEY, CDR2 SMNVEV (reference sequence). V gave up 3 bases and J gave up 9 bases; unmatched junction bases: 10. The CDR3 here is CASSFSGLAEESEQFF. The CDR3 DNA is TGTGCCAGCAGTTTTTCGGGACTAGCGGAGGAAAGTGAGCAGTTCTTC.

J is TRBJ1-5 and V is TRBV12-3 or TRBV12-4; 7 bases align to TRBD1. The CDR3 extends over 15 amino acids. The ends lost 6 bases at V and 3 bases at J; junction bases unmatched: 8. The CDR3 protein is CASSTRQGFNQPQHF. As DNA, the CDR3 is TGTGCCAGCAGCACCCGACAGGGTTTCAATCAGCCCCAGCATTTT.

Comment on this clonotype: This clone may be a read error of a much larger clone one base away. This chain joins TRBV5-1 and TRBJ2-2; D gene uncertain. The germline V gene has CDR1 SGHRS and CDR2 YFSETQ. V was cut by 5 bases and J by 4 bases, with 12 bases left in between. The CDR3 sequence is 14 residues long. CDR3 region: CASSRVRLTGELFF. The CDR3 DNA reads TGCGCCAGCAGTCGGGTCAGACTCACCGGGGAGCTGTTTTTT.

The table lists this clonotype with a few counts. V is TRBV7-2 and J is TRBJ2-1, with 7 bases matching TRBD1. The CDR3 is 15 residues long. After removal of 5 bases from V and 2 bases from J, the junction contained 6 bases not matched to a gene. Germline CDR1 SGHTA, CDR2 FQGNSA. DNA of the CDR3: TGTGCCAGCAGCACAGGGGCGGGCGCCTACAATGAGCAGTTCTTC. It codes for CASSTGAGAYNEQFF.

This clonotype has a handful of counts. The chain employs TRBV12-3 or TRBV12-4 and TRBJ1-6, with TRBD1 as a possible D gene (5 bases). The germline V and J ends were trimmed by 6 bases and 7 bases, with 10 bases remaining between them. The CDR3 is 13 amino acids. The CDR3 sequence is CASSLWTNSPLHF. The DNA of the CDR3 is TGTGCCAGCAGCTTGTGGACAAATTCACCCCTCCACTTT.

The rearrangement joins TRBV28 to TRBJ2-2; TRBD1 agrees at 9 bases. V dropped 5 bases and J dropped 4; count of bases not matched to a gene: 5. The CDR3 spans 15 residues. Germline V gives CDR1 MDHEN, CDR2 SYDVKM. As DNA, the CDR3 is TGTGCCAGCAGTAAAAACAGGGGGCTCACCGGGGAGCTGTTTTTT. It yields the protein CASSKNRGLTGELFF.

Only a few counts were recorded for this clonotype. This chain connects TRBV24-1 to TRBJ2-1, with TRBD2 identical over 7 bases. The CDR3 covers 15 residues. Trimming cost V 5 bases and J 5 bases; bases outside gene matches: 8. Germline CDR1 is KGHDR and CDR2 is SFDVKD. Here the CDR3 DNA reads TGTGCCACCAGTGCCCCGCGGCTAGCGGACAATGAGCAGTTCTTC. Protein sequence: CATSAPRLADNEQFF.

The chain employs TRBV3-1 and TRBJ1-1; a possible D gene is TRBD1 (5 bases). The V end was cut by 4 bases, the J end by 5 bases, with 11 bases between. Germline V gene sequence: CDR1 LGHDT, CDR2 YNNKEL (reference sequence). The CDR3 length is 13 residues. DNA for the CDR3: TGTGCCAGCAGCCCGGGGGTTGCGACTGAAGCTTTCTTT. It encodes CASSPGVATEAFF. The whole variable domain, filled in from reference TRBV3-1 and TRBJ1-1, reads DTAVSQTPKYLVTQMGNDKSIKCEQNLGHDTMYWYKQDSKKFLKIMFSYNNKELIINETVPNRFSPKSPDKAHLNLHINSLELGDSAVYFCASSPGVATEAFFGQGTRLTVV.

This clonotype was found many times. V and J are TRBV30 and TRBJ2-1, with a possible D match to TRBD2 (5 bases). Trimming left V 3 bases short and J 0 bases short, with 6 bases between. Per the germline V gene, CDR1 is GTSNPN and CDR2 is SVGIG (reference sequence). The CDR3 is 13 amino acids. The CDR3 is CAWSGNSYNEQFF. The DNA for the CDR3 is TGTGCCTGGAGCGGGAACTCCTACAATGAGCAGTTCTTC.

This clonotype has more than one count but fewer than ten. CDR3 loop: CASSPPAPGYTF. CDR3 nucleotides: TGTGCCAGCAGCCCACCCGCTCCCGGCTACACCTTC. The V gene is TRBV7-2, the J gene TRBJ1-2, with D uncertain. Germline V gene lookup returns CDR1 SGHTA and CDR2 FQGNSA. The V end was cut by 5 bases, the J end by 8 bases, with 12 bases between. The CDR3 covers 12 residues.

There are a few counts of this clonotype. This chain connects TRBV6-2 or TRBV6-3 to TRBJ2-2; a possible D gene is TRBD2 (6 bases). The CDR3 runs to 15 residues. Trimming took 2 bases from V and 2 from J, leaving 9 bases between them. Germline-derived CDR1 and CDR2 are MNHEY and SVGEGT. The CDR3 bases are TGTGCCAGCAGTTACGGGACTCGAAACACCGGGGAGCTGTTTTTT. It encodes CASSYGTRNTGELFF.

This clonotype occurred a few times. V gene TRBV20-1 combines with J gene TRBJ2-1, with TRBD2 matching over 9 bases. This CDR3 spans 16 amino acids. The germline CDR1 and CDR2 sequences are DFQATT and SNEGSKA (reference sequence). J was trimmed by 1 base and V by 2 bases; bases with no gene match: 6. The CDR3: CSARLRAGGSYNEQFF. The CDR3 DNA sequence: TGCAGTGCTAGACTCCGAGCGGGGGGATCCTACAATGAGCAGTTCTTC.

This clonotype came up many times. CDR3 region: CASTPLAGYTDTQYF. Written as DNA, the CDR3 is TGTGCCAGCACTCCACTAGCGGGGTACACAGATACGCAGTATTTT. The chain recombines TRBV28 with TRBJ2-3; 10 positions match TRBD2. Looked up from germline, CDR1 is MDHEN and CDR2 is SYDVKM. The J segment lost 2 bases and the V segment lost 7 bases, leaving 6 bases of the junction unmatched. The CDR3 is 15 residues long.